This T cell receptor beta chain emerged from a study of cytotoxic CD8 clonotypes in ibrutinib-treated CLL. Study-wide context: On average, each sample had roughly 230,000 productive templates and tens of thousands of productive rearrangements.

Of note for this clone: The same CDR3 also results from other DNA sequences found in this sample.

Produced via immunoSEQ multiplex PCR; TCRdb's table is partial and in-frame only. Among approximately 60,000 clones listed, around 52% were seen once. V lost 1 base to trimming and J lost 3 bases, with 4 bases between them. The V gene's germline CDR1 is LNHDA and CDR2 SQIVND (reference sequence). The CDR3 is made up of 12 amino acids. This sequence was found in a human donor with chronic lymphocytic leukemia. The specimen was PBMCs, collected at disease progression, from a patient treated with ibrutinib. The chain links TRBV19 to TRBJ2-7; no firm D call. DNA for the CDR3: TGTGCCAGTAGTATAGGCGGCTACGAGCAGTACTTC. As protein: CASSIGGYEQYF.